This T cell receptor (beta chain) was found in a study of T cells in Graves' hyperthyroidism and ophthalmopathy. Background on the study: It was at initial diagnosis, before any treatment, that peripheral blood was collected. General observations from the study: Blood also carried most thyroid clonotypes expanded above 0.001.

Amplification of TCR beta CDR3 regions was performed using RNA transcripts as template. TCR CDR3 underwent first-round RT-PCR with the HTBI primer set. TCRdb re-called the multiplex PCR reads with MiXCR, one entry per CDR3 protein. The sample contains hundreds of thousands of distinct CDR3 sequences, approximately 40% of which appear only once. These patients, aged 18 to 65, had recently diagnosed hyperthyroidism lasting under 2 months. Uncontrolled infection, other autoimmune disease, pregnancy and lactation each barred patients from inclusion. To note about this clonotype: Its antigen remains unknown.

The ends lost 8 bases at V and 5 bases at J; junction bases unmatched: 10. The CDR3 extends over 14 amino acids. This chain connects TRBV12-3 or TRBV12-4 to TRBJ2-3; 7 nucleotides agree with TRBD1. Input material: blood. The clonotype originates from a woman aged 40-49 years with Graves' hyperthyroidism. The CDR3 DNA follows: TGTGCCAGCGGACCGGAACACAGGGGAGATACGCAGTATTTT. Translating gives CASGPEHRGDTQYF.